These 5 T cell receptor beta chains share one sample of origin, sequenced in a study of blood T cell repertoires in COVID-19. Libraries were prepared by immunoSEQ multiplex PCR; TCRdb keeps only in-frame clonotypes and omits some of them. The sample records 180,000 or so clones, 82% being singletons. The sequencing sample was made of peripheral blood. Receptors originate from a woman in her 70s with acute or convalescent COVID-19.

V and J are TRBV5-1 and TRBJ1-4; 7 bases agree with TRBD1. The CDR3 sequence is 18 residues long. CDR1 and CDR2 from the germline V gene are SGHRS and YFSETQ. The ends lost 4 bases at V and 2 bases at J; junction bases unmatched: 14. The CDR3 spells CASSPASDRWLTNEKLFF. The CDR3, as DNA: TGCGCCAGCAGCCCGGCCTCGGACAGGTGGCTTACTAATGAAAAACTGTTTTTT.

This chain links TRBV3-1 (or the pseudogene TRBV3-2) with TRBJ1-2, with 9 bases fitting TRBD1. This CDR3 has 16 amino acids. Germline V gene data show CDR1 as LGHDT and CDR2 as YNNKEL (reference sequence). Trimming cost V 4 bases and J 5 bases; bases outside gene matches: 11. The CDR3 region is CASSLSGQGGRYGYTF. CDR3 in DNA: TGTGCCAGCAGCCTGTCGGGACAGGGAGGTCGATATGGCTACACCTTC.

With respect to this clone: A junction end diverges from the germline sequence, so it may reflect a read error. V and J are TRBV20-1 and TRBJ1-1, with 10 bases that match TRBD1. Germline loops: CDR1 DFQATT, CDR2 SNEGSKA (reference sequence). The CDR3 is made up of 11 amino acids. The DNA for the CDR3 is TGCAGTGCTAGGGGGACAGGGGCTTTAAAATTT. Translation: CSARGTGALKF.

The chain has TRBV29-1 and TRBJ2-3; 7 positions agree with TRBD2. This CDR3 contains 16 residues. Germline lookup yields CDR1 SQVTM and CDR2 ANQGSEA. V lost 7 bases and J lost 3; bases outside the gene matches: 16. The CDR3 here is CSARQSGDEETDTQYF. The CDR3 DNA reads TGCAGCGCCCGCCAAAGCGGGGACGAAGAAACAGATACGCAGTATTTT.

CDR3 loop: CSASSGGANEQFF. CDR3 nucleotide sequence: TGCAGTGCTAGTAGCGGGGGGGCCAATGAGCAGTTCTTC. This chain uses TRBV20-1 with TRBJ2-1; 11 bases map to TRBD2. The CDR3 totals 13 residues. The germline CDR1 and CDR2 sequences are DFQATT and SNEGSKA (reference sequence). V shed 3 bases, J shed 6 bases, and the junction held 1 base outside the gene matches.